These T cell receptor beta chains were read from a single sample in a study of T cell responses to AZD1222 COVID-19 vaccine. Assay used: immunoSEQ multiplex PCR; TCRdb lists only in-frame clones, some missing. The table has 140,000 to 150,000 clones, 82% seen once. Sequences were derived from peripheral blood, sampled on day 0 of MenACWY control vaccination. These receptors were taken from an adult in good health. The CDR3 runs from the conserved cysteine through the conserved F or W. Each record gives: CDR3 protein, CDR3 DNA, J gene, V gene, D gene, clone size. D genes are given only for firm matches. Clone size is shown for a subset of rows, as once, few, many or a class of expanded clone.

CASSLAKGLANYGYTF | TGTGCCAGCAGCTTAGCTAAGGGACTAGCTAACTATGGCTACACCTTC | TRBJ1-2 | TRBV7-8 | - | -
CASSKICGTSFTDTQYF | TGTGCCAGCAGCAAAATATGCGGGACAAGCTTCACAGATACGCAGTATTTT | TRBJ2-3 | TRBV21-1 | - | -
CASSLTRTGAYEQYF | TGTGCCAGCAGCCTAACTCGGACAGGGGCCTACGAGCAGTACTTC | TRBJ2-7 | TRBV11-3 | TRBD1 | -
CASSVVIGSGGTDTQYF | TGTGCCAGCAGCGTAGTCATAGGTAGCGGGGGCACAGATACGCAGTATTTT | TRBJ2-3 | TRBV9 | TRBD2 | -
CASSLERGNEQFF | TGTGCCAGCAGCTTAGAACGGGGGAATGAGCAGTTCTTC | TRBJ2-1 | TRBV7-9 | - | once
CASSPQGLGELFF | TGTGCCAGCAGCCCACAGGGTTTAGGGGAGCTGTTTTTT | TRBJ2-2 | TRBV11-2 | - | -
CASSFLGDNQPQHF | TGTGCCAGCAGCTTCCTGGGGGACAATCAGCCCCAGCATTTT | TRBJ1-5 | TRBV7-9 | - | -
CASSLGFGQYF | TGTGCCAGCAGCTTGGGGTTCGGGCAGTACTTC | TRBJ2-7 | TRBV11-2 | - | -
CASSLVTGSQPQHF | TGTGCCAGCAGCTTGGTCACAGGGAGTCAGCCCCAGCATTTT | TRBJ1-5 | TRBV5-5 | - | -
CASSPEYSFTDTQYF | TGTGCCAGCTCACCAGAGTACAGCTTCACAGATACGCAGTATTTT | TRBJ2-3 | TRBV18 | - | -
CASSTPGVGADYGYTF | TGTGCCAGCAGTACACCAGGGGTGGGGGCTGACTATGGCTACACCTTC | TRBJ1-2 | TRBV28 | - | -
CASKAGLANYGYTF | TGCGCCAGCAAGGCGGGGCTAGCTAACTATGGCTACACCTTC | TRBJ1-2 | TRBV10-2 | - | -
CASSFGQGSSYEQYF | TGTGCCAGCAGCTTCGGACAGGGTAGCTCCTACGAGCAGTACTTC | TRBJ2-7 | TRBV7-2 | TRBD1 | -
CASTPGVGATEAFF | TGCGCCAGCACCCCCGGGGTAGGGGCCACTGAAGCTTTCTTT | TRBJ1-1 | TRBV5-1 | - | few
CASNQGKGSELFF | TGTGCCAGCAACCAGGGGAAGGGGAGTGAACTGTTTTTT | TRBJ1-4 | TRBV3-1/TRBV3-2 | - | -
CASSGDGAGANVLTF | TGTGCCAGCAGTGGGGACGGGGCCGGGGCCAACGTCCTGACTTTC | TRBJ2-6 | TRBV2 | - | -
CASSDPSRPRDF | TGTGCCAGCAGTGATCCTTCCAGGCCGAGAGACTTC | TRBJ2-4 | TRBV6-1 | - | -
CAISVDGGGNYGYTF | TGTGCCATCAGTGTCGATGGAGGGGGTAACTATGGCTACACCTTC | TRBJ1-2 | TRBV10-3 | - | many
CASSLDTRSGNTIYF | TGTGCCAGCAGTCTAGACACCCGCTCTGGAAACACCATATATTTT | TRBJ1-3 | TRBV28 | - | -
CASRLRGVDYGYTF | TGTGCCAGCCGTCTACGGGGGGTCGACTATGGCTACACCTTC | TRBJ1-2 | TRBV21-1 | - | -
CASSLVRDSSYEQYF | TGCGCCAGCAGCTTGGTCCGGGACTCTTCCTACGAGCAGTACTTC | TRBJ2-7 | TRBV5-1 | - | -
CASSLQLTGYRSGEQYF | TGTGCCAGCAGCTTGCAACTAACAGGGTACCGTTCGGGAGAGCAGTACTTC | TRBJ2-7 | TRBV5-5 | - | once
CASSQEMGVRDEQYF | TGTGCCAGCAGCCAAGAAATGGGGGTTCGGGACGAGCAGTACTTC | TRBJ2-7 | TRBV3-1/TRBV3-2 | - | -
CATQPGGGYGYTF | TGCGCCACCCAACCAGGGGGCGGGTATGGCTACACCTTC | TRBJ1-2 | TRBV5-1 | TRBD1 | -
CASSFWRETQYF | TGTGCCAGCAGCTTCTGGAGGGAGACCCAGTACTTC | TRBJ2-5 | TRBV11-2 | - | -
CASSPVRRTGVVTEAFF | TGTGCCAGCAGTCCCGTGCGTCGGACAGGGGTGGTCACTGAAGCTTTCTTT | TRBJ1-1 | TRBV27 | TRBD1 | -
CSVLRGTGVNYGYTF | TGCAGCGTCCTTCGGGGGACAGGGGTGAACTATGGCTACACCTTC | TRBJ1-2 | TRBV29-1 | TRBD1 | -
CASSNPGQATYEQYF | TGTGCCAGCAGTAATCCGGGACAGGCCACCTACGAGCAGTACTTC | TRBJ2-7 | TRBV6-5 | TRBD1 | -
CSVEGQGKDGAFGYTF | TGCAGCGTTGAAGGGCAGGGGAAAGACGGGGCTTTTGGCTACACCTTC | TRBJ1-2 | TRBV29-1 | - | -
CASSLARSTDTQYF | TGTGCCAGCAGCTTGGCCCGCAGCACAGATACGCAGTATTTT | TRBJ2-3 | TRBV5-5 | - | once
CASSLASGAGELFF | TGTGCCAGCAGCTTAGCCTCGGGGGCCGGGGAGCTGTTTTTT | TRBJ2-2 | TRBV7-9 | - | -
CSASFAGRGRYEQYF | TGCAGTGCTAGTTTCGCGGGGAGGGGTAGATACGAGCAGTACTTC | TRBJ2-7 | TRBV20-1 | TRBD2 | few
CASGKEVNLYGYTF | TGTGCCAGCGGGAAGGAAGTAAATCTCTATGGCTACACCTTC | TRBJ1-2 | TRBV2 | - | -
CSVEMATFQYF | TGCAGCGTTGAGATGGCAACTTTTCAGTACTTC | TRBJ2-5 | TRBV29-1 | - | -
CASSEWLPPTGPETQYF | TGTGCCAGCAGTGAATGGCTCCCCCCGACAGGGCCAGAGACCCAGTACTTC | TRBJ2-5 | TRBV25-1 | TRBD1 | -
CATSRESSPHEQFF | TGTGCCACCAGCAGAGAAAGTTCCCCGCATGAGCAGTTCTTC | TRBJ2-1 | TRBV15 | - | -
CASSEASRAFF | TGTGCCAGCAGTGAGGCAAGCAGAGCTTTCTTT | TRBJ1-1 | TRBV2 | - | -